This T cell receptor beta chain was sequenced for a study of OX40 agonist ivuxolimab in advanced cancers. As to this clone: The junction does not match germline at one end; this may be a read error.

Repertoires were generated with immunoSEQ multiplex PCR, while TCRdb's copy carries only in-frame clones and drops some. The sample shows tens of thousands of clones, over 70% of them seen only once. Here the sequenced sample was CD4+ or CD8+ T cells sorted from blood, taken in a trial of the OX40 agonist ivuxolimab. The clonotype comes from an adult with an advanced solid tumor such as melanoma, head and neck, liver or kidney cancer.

The CDR3 nucleotides are TGTGCCAGCAGTTACCAGGATTATGGCTACACCTTC. This encodes CASSYQDYGYTF. The V and J genes are TRBV10-3 and TRBJ1-2; D is ambiguous. The germline V gene has CDR1 ENHRY and CDR2 SYGVKD. The CDR3 spans 12 residues.